This T cell receptor beta chain was retrieved from a study of OX40 agonist ivuxolimab in advanced cancers. For the study at large: Patients were infused with ivuxolimab every 2 weeks at 0.01 to 10 mg/kg. A diagnosis of hepatocellular carcinoma, melanoma, renal cell or head and neck cancer was present in dose-escalation patients. Eligibility rules accepted prior anti-PD-1, anti-PD-L1 or anti-CTLA-4 therapy, and around 40% had some.

For this clone: Its antigen remains unidentified.

The CDR3 consists of 14 residues. Germline CDR1 is SGHTA and CDR2 is FQGNSA. Trimming left V 1 base short and J 5 bases short, with 12 bases between. Data came from immunoSEQ multiplex PCR; TCRdb stores just in-frame clones and leaves some out. This sample has over 45,000 clones, with roughly 84% found just once. The study's findings and limits: Part of the nonresponder group also had normalized T-cell clonal expansion that was low.

This chain joins TRBV7-2 and TRBJ2-7; possibly TRBD1 for D (6 bases). The receptor's source is an adult with an advanced solid tumor such as melanoma, head and neck, liver or kidney cancer. The source was CD4+ or CD8+ T cells sorted from blood, collected in a trial of the OX40 agonist ivuxolimab. The CDR3 region has the DNA TGTGCCAGCAGCTTAGTGAGGGGGACCAACGAGCAGTACTTC. This encodes CASSLVRGTNEQYF. The entire variable domain, with the rest obtained from reference TRBV7-2 and TRBJ2-7, is as follows: GAGVSQSPSNKVTEKGKDVELRCDPISGHTALYWYRQSLGQGLEFLIYFQGNSAPDKSGLPSDRFSAERTGGSVSTLTIQRTQQEDSAVYLCASSLVRGTNEQYFGPGTRLTVT.